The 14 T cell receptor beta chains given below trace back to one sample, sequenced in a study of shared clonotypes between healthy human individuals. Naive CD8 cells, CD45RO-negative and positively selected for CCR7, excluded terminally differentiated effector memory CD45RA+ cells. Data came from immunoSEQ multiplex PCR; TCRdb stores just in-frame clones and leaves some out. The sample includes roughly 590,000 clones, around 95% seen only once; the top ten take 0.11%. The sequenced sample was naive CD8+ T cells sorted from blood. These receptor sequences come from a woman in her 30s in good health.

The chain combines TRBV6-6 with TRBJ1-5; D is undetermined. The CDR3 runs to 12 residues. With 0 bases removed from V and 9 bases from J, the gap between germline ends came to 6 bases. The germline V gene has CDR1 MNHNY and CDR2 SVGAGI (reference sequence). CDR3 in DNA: TGTGCCAGCAGTTACTCGAGGCGGCCCCAGCATTTT. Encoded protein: CASSYSRRPQHF.

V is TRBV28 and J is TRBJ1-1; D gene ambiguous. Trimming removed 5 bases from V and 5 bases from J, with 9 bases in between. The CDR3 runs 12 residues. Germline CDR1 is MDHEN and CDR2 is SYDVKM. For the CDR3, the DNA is TGTGCCAGCAGTATGTTAAATACTGAAGCTTTCTTT. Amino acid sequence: CASSMLNTEAFF.

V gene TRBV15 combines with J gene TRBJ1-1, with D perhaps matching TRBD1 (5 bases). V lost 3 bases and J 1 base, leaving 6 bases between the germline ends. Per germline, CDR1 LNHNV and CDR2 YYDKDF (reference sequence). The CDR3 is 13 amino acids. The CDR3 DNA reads TGTGCCACCAGCAGCGGACAGAACACTGAAGCTTTCTTT. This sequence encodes CATSSGQNTEAFF.

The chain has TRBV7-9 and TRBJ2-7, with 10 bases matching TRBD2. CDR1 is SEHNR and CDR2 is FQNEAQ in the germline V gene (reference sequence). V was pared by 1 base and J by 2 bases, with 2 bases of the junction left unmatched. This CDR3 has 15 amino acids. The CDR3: CASSLGTSGPYEQYF. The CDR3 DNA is TGTGCCAGCAGCTTAGGGACTAGCGGACCCTACGAGCAGTACTTC. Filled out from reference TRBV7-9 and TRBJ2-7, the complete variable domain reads DTGVSQNPRHKITKRGQNVTFRCDPISEHNRLYWYRQTLGQGPEFLTYFQNEAQLEKSRLLSDRFSAERPKGSFSTLEIQRTEQGDSAMYLCASSLGTSGPYEQYFGPGTRLTVT.

In DNA, the CDR3 is TGTGCCAGCGCCAAGGGCGGGAGGGCCTCCCATGAGCAGTTCTTC. Translated: CASAKGGRASHEQFF. The chain is built from TRBV9 and TRBJ2-1; 9 bases map to TRBD2. CDR1 and CDR2 (germline): SGDLS, YYNGEE. The CDR3 loop spans 15 amino acids. V gave up 7 bases and J gave up 8 bases; unmatched junction bases: 13.

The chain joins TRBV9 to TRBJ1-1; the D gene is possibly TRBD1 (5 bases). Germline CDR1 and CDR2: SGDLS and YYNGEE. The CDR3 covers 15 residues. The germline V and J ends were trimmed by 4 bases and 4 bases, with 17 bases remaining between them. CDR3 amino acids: CASSTMGDWVTEAFF. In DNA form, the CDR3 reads TGTGCCAGCAGCACAATGGGGGACTGGGTCACTGAAGCTTTCTTT.

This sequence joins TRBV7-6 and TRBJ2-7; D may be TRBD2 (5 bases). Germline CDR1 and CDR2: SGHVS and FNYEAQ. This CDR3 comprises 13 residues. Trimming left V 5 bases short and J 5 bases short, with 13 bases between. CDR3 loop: CASSPLNGDEQYF. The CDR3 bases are TGTGCCAGCAGCCCCCTTAACGGGGACGAGCAGTACTTC. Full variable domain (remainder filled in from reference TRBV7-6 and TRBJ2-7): GAGVSQSPRYKVTKRGQDVALRCDPISGHVSLYWYRQALGQGPEFLTYFNYEAQQDKSGLPNDRFSAERPEGSISTLTIQRTEQRDSAMYRCASSPLNGDEQYFGPGTRLTVT.

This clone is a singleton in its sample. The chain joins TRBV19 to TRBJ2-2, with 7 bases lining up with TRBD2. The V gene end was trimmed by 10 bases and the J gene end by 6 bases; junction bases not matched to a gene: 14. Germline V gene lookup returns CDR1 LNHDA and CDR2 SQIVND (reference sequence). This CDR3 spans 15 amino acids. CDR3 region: CATFPGGVIAGELFF. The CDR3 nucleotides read TGTGCCACCTTTCCGGGAGGCGTGATAGCCGGGGAGCTGTTTTTT.

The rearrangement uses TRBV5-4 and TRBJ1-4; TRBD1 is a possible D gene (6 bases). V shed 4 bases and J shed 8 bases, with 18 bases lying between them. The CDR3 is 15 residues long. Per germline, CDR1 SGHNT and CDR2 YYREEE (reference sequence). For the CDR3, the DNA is TGTGCCAGCAGCCCCGGACAAGGGGGGGACGAAAAACTGTTTTTT. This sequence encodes CASSPGQGGDEKLFF.

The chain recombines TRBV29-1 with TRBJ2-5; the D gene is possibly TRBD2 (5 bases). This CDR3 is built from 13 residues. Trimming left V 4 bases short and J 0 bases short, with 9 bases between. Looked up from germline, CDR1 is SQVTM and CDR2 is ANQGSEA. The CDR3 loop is CSVVETNQETQYF. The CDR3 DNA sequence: TGCAGCGTTGTTGAGACTAACCAAGAGACCCAGTACTTC.

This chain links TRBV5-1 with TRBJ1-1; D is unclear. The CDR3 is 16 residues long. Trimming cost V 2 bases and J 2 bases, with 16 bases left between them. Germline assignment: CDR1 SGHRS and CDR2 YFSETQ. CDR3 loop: CASSFYAPPFNTEAFF. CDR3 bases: TGCGCCAGCAGCTTTTACGCACCCCCATTTAACACTGAAGCTTTCTTT.

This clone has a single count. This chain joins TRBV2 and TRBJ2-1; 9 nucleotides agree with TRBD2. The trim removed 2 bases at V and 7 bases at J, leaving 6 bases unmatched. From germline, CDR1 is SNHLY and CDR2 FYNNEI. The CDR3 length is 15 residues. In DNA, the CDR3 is TGTGCCAGCAGTGAACGGCGGGAGGGAACAAATGAGCAGTTCTTC. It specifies CASSERREGTNEQFF.

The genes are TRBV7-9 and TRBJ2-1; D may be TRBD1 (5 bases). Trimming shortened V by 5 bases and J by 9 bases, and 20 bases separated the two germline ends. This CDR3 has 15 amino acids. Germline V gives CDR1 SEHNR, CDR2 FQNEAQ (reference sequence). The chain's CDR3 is CASSPAPSGIIEQFF. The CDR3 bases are TGTGCCAGCAGCCCCGCCCCTTCAGGGATCATTGAGCAGTTCTTC.

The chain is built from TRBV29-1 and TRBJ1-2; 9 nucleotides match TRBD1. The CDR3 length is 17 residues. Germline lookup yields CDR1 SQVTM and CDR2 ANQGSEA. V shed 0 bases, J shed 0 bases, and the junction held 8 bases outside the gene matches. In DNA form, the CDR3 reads TGCAGCGTTGAAGATCGGGGACAGGGTTCCCCTAACTATGGCTACACCTTC. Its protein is CSVEDRGQGSPNYGYTF.